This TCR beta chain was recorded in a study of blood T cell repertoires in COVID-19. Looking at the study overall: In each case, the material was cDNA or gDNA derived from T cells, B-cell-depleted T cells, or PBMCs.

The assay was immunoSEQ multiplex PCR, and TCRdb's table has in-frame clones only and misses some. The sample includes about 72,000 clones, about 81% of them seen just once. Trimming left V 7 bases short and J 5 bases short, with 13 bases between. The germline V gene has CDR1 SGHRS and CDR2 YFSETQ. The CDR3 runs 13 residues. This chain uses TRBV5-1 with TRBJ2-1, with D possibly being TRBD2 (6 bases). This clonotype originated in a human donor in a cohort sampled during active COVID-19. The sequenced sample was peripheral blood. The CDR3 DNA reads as TGCGCCAGCTCTTTCTGGGGGGACAATGAGCAGTTCTTC. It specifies CASSFWGDNEQFF.